The count of the clone carrying this T cell receptor (beta chain) is one. The antigen is not known. The data are from a study of Ad26.COV2.S vaccination and SARS-CoV-2 variants. Study information: Ad26.COV2.S arm of COV1001 included the donor. The study gave Ad26.COV2.S intramuscularly, once or twice 56 days apart.

Findings of the study overall: Analyses of TCR breadth and depth may have underestimated total T cell responses.

The treatment is: around 19 received Ad26.COV2.S at low or high dose, single or two shots; roughly five received placebo; per-sample allocation not given. Day 63 following the first vaccine or placebo injection was when the samples were taken. CDR3 size: 15 residues. V lost 0 bases, J lost 4 bases, and 11 bases lay in between. Looked up from germline, CDR1 is SGHKS and CDR2 is YYEKEE (reference sequence). Only in-frame clones appear in the TCRdb table, and some are missing; sequencing was by immunoSEQ multiplex PCR. This sample has 250,000 to 300,000 clones, with about 87% found just once. This receptor was obtained from a person aged 18-65 years who received the Ad26.COV2.S COVID-19 vaccine or a placebo. The chain links TRBV5-5 to TRBJ1-3; D unresolved. The specimen comprised peripheral blood, sampled in a trial of Ad26.COV2.S vaccine versus placebo. This CDR3 reads CASSLANRLGNTIYF. The CDR3 DNA is TGTGCCAGCAGCTTGGCCAACCGGCTCGGAAACACCATATATTTT.